This entry lists 16 T cell receptor beta chains sequenced from one sample in a study of T cell responses to AZD1222 COVID-19 vaccine. Using immunoSEQ multiplex PCR, the repertoire was profiled, and TCRdb retains in-frame clones only, with some absent. The sample has 95,000 to 100,000 clones; 86% are singletons. Source: peripheral blood, taken on day 0 of AZD1222 vaccination. The receptor source for this set is an adult in good health.

This sequence joins TRBV5-6 and TRBJ2-1, with 10 nucleotides matching TRBD2. V lost 4 bases to trimming and J lost 9 bases; unmatched junction nucleotides: 10. Germline V gene data show CDR1 as SGHDT and CDR2 as YYEEEE. The length of the CDR3 is 15 residues. In DNA form, the CDR3 reads TGTGCCAGCAGCCCGCGAAGCGGGAGGGGTCTTGAGCAGTTCTTC. Translated, it gives CASSPRSGRGLEQFF.

V and J are TRBV7-3 and TRBJ2-1; 10 bases are a match to TRBD1. This CDR3 contains 16 residues. Germline V CDR1 and CDR2: SGHTA, FQGTGA. The V segment lost 1 base and the J segment 2 bases; nucleotides outside the gene matches: 2. In DNA, the CDR3 is TGTGCCAGCAGCTTAAGGGACAGGGGACCCTACAATGAGCAGTTCTTC. Translated: CASSLRDRGPYNEQFF.

The V and J genes are TRBV28 and TRBJ1-2; 7 bases fit TRBD1. Germline CDR1 and CDR2: MDHEN and SYDVKM. V trimming: 2 bases; J trimming: 3 bases; junction bases outside the gene matches: 6. CDR3 length: 15 residues. CDR3 DNA sequence: TGTGCCAGCAGTTTAGGCCAGGGGGTCTACTATGGCTACACCTTC. The encoded protein is CASSLGQGVYYGYTF.

The V call is TRBV28, the J call TRBJ1-2, with TRBD1 identical over 7 bases. With 2 bases clipped from V and 0 bases from J, the junction kept 3 bases outside the gene matches. Germline assignment: CDR1 MDHEN and CDR2 SYDVKM. There are 15 residues in the CDR3. CDR3 in DNA: TGTGCCAGCAGTTTACGGGACAGTGCTAACTATGGCTACACCTTC. Translation gives CASSLRDSANYGYTF.

The chain employs TRBV28 and TRBJ1-1; 8 bases line up with TRBD1. The CDR3 runs to 13 residues. The germline V gene encodes CDR1 MDHEN and CDR2 SYDVKM. Unmatched junction bases numbered 5, after V lost 10 bases and J lost 1 base. The CDR3 spells CATRGTGNTEAFF. For the CDR3, the DNA is TGTGCCACCCGGGGGACAGGGAACACTGAAGCTTTCTTT.

This clone was recorded only once. This sequence joins TRBV24-1 and TRBJ2-7; 9 nucleotides match TRBD1. The trim removed 5 bases at V and 3 bases at J, leaving 7 bases unmatched. This CDR3 region has 15 residues. Per the germline V gene, CDR1 is KGHDR and CDR2 is SFDVKD. The CDR3 spells CATSGTTGGDYEQYF. The CDR3 DNA reads TGTGCCACCAGTGGTACGACAGGGGGGGACTACGAGCAGTACTTC.

This clone is a singleton in its sample. The V call is TRBV3-1 (or the pseudogene TRBV3-2), the J call TRBJ2-4, with no clear D. V was clipped by 0 bases and J by 0 bases, with 12 bases between them. The CDR3 runs 17 residues. CDR1 LGHDT and CDR2 YNNKEL come from the germline V gene (reference sequence). This chain's CDR3 is CASSQEPGPLAKNIQYF. CDR3 nucleotides: TGTGCCAGCAGCCAAGAGCCCGGCCCACTAGCCAAAAACATTCAGTACTTC.

This clone was detected once. The CDR3 loop reads CASRRGAANYGYTF. The DNA of the CDR3 is TGTGCCAGCAGACGGGGGGCAGCTAACTATGGCTACACCTTC. The chain combines TRBV6-5 with TRBJ1-2; tentatively, D is TRBD1 (6 bases). V was cut by 6 bases and J by 0 bases, with 11 bases left in between. This CDR3 is built from 14 residues. Germline V lookup: CDR1 MNHEY, CDR2 SVGAGI.

The chain combines TRBV30 with TRBJ2-3; D may be TRBD1 (6 bases). Trimming took 4 bases from V and 4 from J, leaving 12 bases between them. The CDR3 sequence is 13 residues long. The germline CDR1 and CDR2 sequences are GTSNPN and SVGIG (reference sequence). In DNA form, the CDR3 reads TGTGCCTGGAACAGGGATGGCCCAGATACGCAGTATTTT. It codes for CAWNRDGPDTQYF.

This chain connects TRBV19 to TRBJ1-2; TRBD1 aligns across 8 bases. CDR3 size: 13 residues. Trimming cost V 10 bases and J 4 bases; bases outside gene matches: 8. From germline, CDR1 is LNHDA and CDR2 SQIVND (reference sequence). For the CDR3, the DNA is TGTGCCACCGCAGCGACAGGGGTCTATGGCTACACCTTC. This encodes CATAATGVYGYTF.

V is TRBV5-4 and J is TRBJ2-2; the match to TRBD1 covers 10 bases. V shed 5 bases and J 5 bases; nucleotides not matched to a gene: 6. Germline CDR1 reads SGHNT; CDR2 reads YYREEE (reference sequence). CDR3 length: 15 residues. CDR3: CASREGQGITGELFF. The CDR3 DNA reads TGTGCCAGCAGGGAGGGACAGGGGATTACCGGGGAGCTGTTTTTT.

V is TRBV27 and J is TRBJ2-7; 9 nucleotides align to TRBD1. There are 14 residues in the CDR3. The V gene's germline CDR1 is MNHEY and CDR2 SMNVEV (reference sequence). V was pared by 6 bases and J by 1 base, with 4 bases of the junction left unmatched. The CDR3 spells CASSRQGDSYEQYF. For the CDR3, the DNA is TGTGCCAGCAGCAGACAGGGGGATTCCTACGAGCAGTACTTC.

The rearrangement uses TRBV30 and TRBJ2-1; D gene unclear. Trimming shortened V by 0 bases and J by 6 bases, and 9 bases separated the two germline ends. The CDR3 contains 13 residues. Germline V gene lookup returns CDR1 GTSNPN and CDR2 SVGIG (reference sequence). CDR3 in amino acids: CAWSVLGGNEQFF. CDR3 nucleotides: TGTGCCTGGAGTGTACTGGGCGGCAATGAGCAGTTCTTC. The full variable domain, in which reference TRBV30 and TRBJ2-1 provide the parts outside the CDR3, is SQTIHQWPATLVQPVGSPLSLECTVEGTSNPNLYWYRQAAGRGLQLLFYSVGIGQISSEVPQNLSASRPQDRQFILSSKKLLLSDSGFYLCAWSVLGGNEQFFGPGTRLTVL.

This clone was seen only a few times. V gene TRBV5-6 combines with J gene TRBJ1-6; D gene uncertain. CDR1 and CDR2 from the germline V gene are SGHDT and YYEEEE. Deletions cut 1 base from V and 5 bases from J, with 7 bases between. The CDR3 loop spans 14 amino acids. CDR3 in amino acids: CASSLLGNNSPLHF. The CDR3 DNA reads as TGTGCCAGCAGCTTGCTTGGGAATAATTCACCCCTCCACTTT. Filled out from reference TRBV5-6 and TRBJ1-6, the complete variable domain reads DAGVTQSPTHLIKTRGQQVTLRCSPKSGHDTVSWYQQALGQGPQFIFQYYEEEERQRGNFPDRFSGHQFPNYSSELNVNALLLGDSALYLCASSLLGNNSPLHFGNGTRLTVT.

The gene calls are TRBV18 and TRBJ2-4; TRBD1 matches 10 bases. Germline CDR1 is KGHSH and CDR2 is LQKENI. This CDR3 is 15 amino acids long. The V segment lost 3 bases and the J segment 9 bases; nucleotides outside the gene matches: 8. The CDR3 coding sequence is TGTGCCAGCTCACCTGGGACAGGGGAATGGGGCATTCAGTACTTC. This gives the protein CASSPGTGEWGIQYF.

This clone was counted between two and nine times. The V call is TRBV27, the J call TRBJ2-1; TRBD1 agrees at 7 bases. CDR1 and CDR2 from the germline V gene are MNHEY and SMNVEV (reference sequence). This CDR3 has 15 amino acids. The V segment lost 7 bases and the J segment 2 bases; nucleotides outside the gene matches: 8. In DNA, the CDR3 is TGTGCCAGCACCCAACGACAGGGTGCCTACAATGAGCAGTTCTTC. This gives the protein CASTQRQGAYNEQFF.